Included here is one T cell receptor beta chain sequence, with context. The record originates from a study of shared clonotypes between healthy human individuals. Assay: immunoSEQ multiplex PCR; the TCRdb copy retains only in-frame clones and omits some. The top ten hold about 12% of the sample, which has about half a million clones, about 78% seen once. Trimming took 4 bases from V and 7 from J, leaving 18 bases between them. This CDR3 is built from 16 residues. The germline V gene has CDR1 SGHRS and CDR2 YFSETQ. This TCR was recovered from a woman in her thirties or forties in good health. Some clones in this sample may be carry-over from other donors' samples. The J gene is TRBJ1-6, the V gene TRBV5-1, with a weak D call TRBD1 (5 bases). The sequencing input was PBMCs. CDR3 region: CASSQPREGRNSPLHF. The DNA for the CDR3 is TGCGCCAGCAGCCAACCCAGGGAGGGGAGGAATTCACCCCTCCACTTT.